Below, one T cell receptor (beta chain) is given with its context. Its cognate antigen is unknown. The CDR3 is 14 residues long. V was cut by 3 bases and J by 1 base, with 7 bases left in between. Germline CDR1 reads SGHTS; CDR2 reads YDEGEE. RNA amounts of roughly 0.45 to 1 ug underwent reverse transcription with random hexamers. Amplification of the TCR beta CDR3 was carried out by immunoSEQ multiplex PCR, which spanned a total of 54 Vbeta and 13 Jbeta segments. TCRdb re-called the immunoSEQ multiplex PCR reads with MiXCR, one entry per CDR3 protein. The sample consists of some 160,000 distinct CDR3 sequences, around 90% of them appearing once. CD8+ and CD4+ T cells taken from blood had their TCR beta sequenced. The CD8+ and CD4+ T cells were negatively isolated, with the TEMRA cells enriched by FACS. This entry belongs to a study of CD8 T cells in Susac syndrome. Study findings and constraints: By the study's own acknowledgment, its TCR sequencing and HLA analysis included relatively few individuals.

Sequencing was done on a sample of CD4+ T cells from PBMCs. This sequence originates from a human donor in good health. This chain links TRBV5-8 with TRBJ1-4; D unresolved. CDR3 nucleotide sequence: TGTGCCAGCAGCTCCTGGGGAACTAATGAAAAACTGTTTTTT. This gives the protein CASSSWGTNEKLFF. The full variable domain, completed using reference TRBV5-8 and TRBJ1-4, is EAGVTQSPTHLIKTRGQQATLRCSPISGHTSVYWYQQALGLGLQFLLWYDEGEERNRGNFPPRFSGRQFPNYSSELNVNALELEDSALYLCASSSWGTNEKLFFGSGTQLSVL.